This entry lists 3 T cell receptor beta chains sequenced from one sample in a study of cytomegalovirus exposure and HLA in healthy donors. This PCR relied on a set of 60 Vbeta primers and 13 Jbeta primers. Clones were sequenced by immunoSEQ multiplex PCR, and TCRdb holds only the in-frame ones, with some missing. The data contain under 90,000 clones, around 80% of them singletons. Sequences were obtained from PBMCs. These receptor sequences come from a middle-aged man in good health and CMV-seronegative.

The sample holds one count of this clone. The chain carries TRBV30 and TRBJ1-1, with 7 bases fitting TRBD1. The CDR3 length is 13 residues. J lost 5 bases, V lost 0 bases, and 3 bases had no gene match. The germline CDR1 and CDR2 sequences are GTSNPN and SVGIG (reference sequence). The CDR3 here is CAWSVQGNTEAFF. CDR3 nucleotides: TGTGCCTGGAGTGTACAGGGGAATACTGAAGCTTTCTTT.

This clone has a single count. The sample carries other DNA sequences with the same CDR3. The gene calls are TRBV27 and TRBJ1-2, with TRBD1 matching 9 bases. Looked up from germline, CDR1 is MNHEY and CDR2 is SMNVEV (reference sequence). The CDR3 loop spans 13 amino acids. Germline trimming cut 4 bases from V and 8 bases from J; bases unmatched to any gene: 5. CDR3 DNA sequence: TGTGCCAGCAGTTCCGGACAGGGGACCGGCTACACCTTC. Amino acids: CASSSGQGTGYTF.

The V call is TRBV25-1, the J call TRBJ2-5, with D perhaps TRBD2 (5 bases). The ends were cut back, 6 bases at V and 2 bases at J, with 16 bases in the middle. The V gene's germline CDR1 is MGHDK and CDR2 SYGVNS. This CDR3 region has 15 residues. The CDR3 sequence is CASRQTGISQETQYF. The CDR3, as DNA: TGTGCCAGCAGACAAACGGGGATTAGTCAAGAGACCCAGTACTTC. The full variable domain, completed using reference TRBV25-1 and TRBJ2-5, is EADIYQTPRYLVIGTGKKITLECSQTMGHDKMYWYQQDPGMELHLIHYSYGVNSTEKGDLSSESTVSRIRTEHFPLTLESARPSHTSQYLCASRQTGISQETQYFGPGTRLLVL.